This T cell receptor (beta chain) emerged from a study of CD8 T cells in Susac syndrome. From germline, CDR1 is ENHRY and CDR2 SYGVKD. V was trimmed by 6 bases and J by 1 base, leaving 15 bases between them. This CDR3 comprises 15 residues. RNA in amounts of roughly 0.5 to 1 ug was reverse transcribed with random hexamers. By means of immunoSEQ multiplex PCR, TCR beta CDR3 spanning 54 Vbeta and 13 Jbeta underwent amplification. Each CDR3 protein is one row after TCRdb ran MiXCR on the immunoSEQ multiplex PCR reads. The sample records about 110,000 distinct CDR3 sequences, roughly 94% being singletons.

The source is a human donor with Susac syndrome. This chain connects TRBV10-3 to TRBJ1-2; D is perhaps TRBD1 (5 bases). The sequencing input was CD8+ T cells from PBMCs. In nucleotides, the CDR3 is TGTGCCATCAGGAACCCAGACAGCCGTAACTATGGCTACACCTTC. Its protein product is CAIRNPDSRNYGYTF.